The T cell receptor (beta chain) described here comes from a study of blood T cell repertoires in COVID-19. Using immunoSEQ multiplex PCR, the repertoire was profiled, and TCRdb retains in-frame clones only, with some absent. The sample records about 410,000 clones, 90% being singletons. This CDR3 contains 14 residues. V dropped 0 bases and J dropped 5; count of bases not matched to a gene: 5. Germline V lookup: CDR1 SGHRS, CDR2 YFSETQ. Two negative PCRs, clearance, or symptom resolution characterized the recovered Cohort 3 donors. This receptor was obtained from a young man who had recovered from COVID-19. The J gene is TRBJ2-7, the V gene TRBV5-1, with 7 bases that match TRBD1. The sequenced material came from PBMCs or T cells enriched from blood (not recorded which). The CDR3 region has the DNA TGCGCCAGCAGCTTGGTAGGGGGCAATAACGAGCAGTACTTC. Encoded protein: CASSLVGGNNEQYF.